This T cell receptor (beta chain) was retrieved from a study of blood T cell repertoires in COVID-19 (TCRdb year 2020). For the wider study: Samples from collaborators originated in the United States, Italy and Spain and spanned both the acute and convalescent phases of COVID-19. A freely available public database, intended as a resource for researchers studying the immune response to SARS-CoV-2, is where the repertoires were released. Deeply sampled blood TCRbeta repertoires from subjects exposed to, actively infected with, or recovered from COVID-19 were included in the dataset. The samples were drawn from two sources: the first 160 participants of the ongoing ImmuneRACE study, and 1,254 subjects contributed by 6 global collaborators. Nearly every sample came with metadata listing a de-identified subject ID, COVID-19 status, age in years and sex. The material from the prospective study consisted of cDNA or gDNA derived from T cells, B-cell-depleted T cells, or PBMCs. Where available, HLA class I and class II types were obtained from metadata supplied by the sample provider rather than from assay-based typing.

V loses 2 bases at its end and J loses 6 bases; junction bases beyond the gene matches: 6. The germline V gene specifies ENHRY as CDR1 and SYGVKD as CDR2. The CDR3 holds 16 amino acids from the cysteine to the phenylalanine. The DNA shown is the 48-base CDR3, in frame from base 1. A remark on this clone: Its antigen remains unidentified. No base qualities exist here, and no much larger clone lies one base off it.

The immunoSEQ Assay, a bias-controlled multiplex PCR, was used to amplify TCRbeta CDR3 regions from genomic DNA. Turning to the authors' computational methods: Within the assay, amplification of reference gene primers was used to estimate how many nucleated cells each sample contained. To quantify the absolute abundance of each unique TCRbeta CDR3 rearrangement, sequence reads were collapsed and filtered. For each sample, productive Simpson clonality was calculated as the square root of Simpson's diversity index across productive rearrangements. Not all clones reach the TCRdb copy of this immuneACCESS table, which keeps in-frame sequences only. Checked studies attribute under half of the gap to unresolved V genes and leave the rest unexplained. V and J calls plus clone size are reproduced from that table; the DNA served to infer D and trimming. The sample table contains under 200,000 clones; only one count was recorded for 82% of them. Of the sample, 4% to 6.5% falls within the top ten clones.

Enrolling through a virtual design, the prospective study's participants ranged in age from roughly 18 to 95 years and lived across about two dozen United States geographic areas. In the prospective study, cohorts were assigned on the basis of participant-reported clinical history obtained from a screening survey and a study questionnaire. In the prospective study, whole blood, serum and a nasopharyngeal or oropharyngeal swab were collected from each participant by mobile phlebotomists. Additional blood draws and questionnaires over an approximately two-month period could optionally be provided by prospective study participants. Prospective study blood samples were shipped either frozen or at room temperature before DNA extraction. The paper's findings and limits, for the study overall: How much clinical and demographic metadata was included differed by source and by participant, and the metadata was provided uncurated.

This sequence was found in a woman aged 55-69 years with acute COVID-19. Sequencing was performed on PBMCs or T cells enriched from blood (not recorded which). The V and J segments used are TRBV10-3 and TRBJ2-2; TRBD1 aligns with 10 central bases. The DNA is TGTGCCATCAGTGAGCCGAAGACAGGGGGCTCCGGGGAGCTGTTTTTT. This gives the protein CAISEPKTGGSGELFF.